This T cell receptor (beta chain) was sequenced in a study of cytomegalovirus exposure and HLA in healthy donors. Amplification used 60 Vbeta primers and 13 Jbeta primers. Profiling relied on immunoSEQ multiplex PCR, and the TCRdb table lists in-frame clones only, not all of them. The sample records 150,000 to 200,000 clones, roughly 84% being singletons. The CDR3 is 14 amino acids. CDR1 is SNHLY, CDR2 FYNNEI, per germline. On this clone itself: Germline is not matched at one junction end, which may reflect a read error.

Sequencing was done on a sample of PBMCs. The receptor's source is a man in his thirties or forties in good health and CMV-seronegative. The chain joins TRBV2 to TRBJ1-5; 8 bases are shared with TRBD1. The CDR3 DNA reads as TGTGCCAGCAGTAAAGCAGGGGGCGAGGGGCCCCAGCATTTT. Amino acid sequence: CASSKAGGEGPQHF.